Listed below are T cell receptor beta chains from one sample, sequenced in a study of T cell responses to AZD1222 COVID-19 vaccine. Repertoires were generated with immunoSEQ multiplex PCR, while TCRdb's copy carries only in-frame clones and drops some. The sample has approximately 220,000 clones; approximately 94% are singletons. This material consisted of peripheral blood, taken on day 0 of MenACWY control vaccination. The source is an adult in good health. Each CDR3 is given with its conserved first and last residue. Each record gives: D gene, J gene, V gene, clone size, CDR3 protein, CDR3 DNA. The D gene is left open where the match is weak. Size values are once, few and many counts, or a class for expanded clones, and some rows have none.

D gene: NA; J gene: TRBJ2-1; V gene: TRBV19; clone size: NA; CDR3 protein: CASSLRTGSYNEQFF; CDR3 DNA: TGTGCCAGTAGTCTCCGGACTGGCTCCTACAATGAGCAGTTCTTC
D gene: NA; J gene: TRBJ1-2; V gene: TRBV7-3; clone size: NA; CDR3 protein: CASSPRAGDGYTF; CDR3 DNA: TGTGCCAGCAGCCCCAGGGCGGGGGATGGCTACACCTTC
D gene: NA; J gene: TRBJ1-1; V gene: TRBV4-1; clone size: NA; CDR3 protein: CASSQGGAATEAFF; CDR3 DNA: TGCGCCAGCAGCCAGGGAGGGGCCGCCACTGAAGCTTTCTTT
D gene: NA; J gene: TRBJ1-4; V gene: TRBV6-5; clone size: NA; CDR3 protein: CASIRSGHGIEKLFF; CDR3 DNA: TGTGCCAGCATTAGGAGCGGTCACGGCATTGAAAAACTGTTTTTT
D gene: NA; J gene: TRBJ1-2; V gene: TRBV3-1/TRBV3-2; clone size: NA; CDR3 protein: CASSQGRANYGYTF; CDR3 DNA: TGTGCCAGCAGCCAAGGGCGAGCTAACTATGGCTACACCTTC
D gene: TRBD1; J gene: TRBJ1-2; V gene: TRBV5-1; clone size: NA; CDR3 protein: CASSVTGAGYGYTF; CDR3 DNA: TGCGCCAGCAGCGTGACAGGGGCGGGCTATGGCTACACCTTC
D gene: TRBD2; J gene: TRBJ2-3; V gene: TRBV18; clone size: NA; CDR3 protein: CASSPKTSGGPITDTQYF; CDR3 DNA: TGTGCCAGCTCACCAAAGACTAGCGGGGGGCCCATTACAGATACGCAGTATTTT
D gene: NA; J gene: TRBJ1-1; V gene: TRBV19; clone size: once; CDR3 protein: CASTFGWGNTEAFF; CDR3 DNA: TGTGCCAGTACCTTCGGTTGGGGGAACACTGAAGCTTTCTTT
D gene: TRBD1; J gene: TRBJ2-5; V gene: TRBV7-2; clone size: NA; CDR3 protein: CASSLGGQQETQYF; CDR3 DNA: TGTGCCAGCAGCTTAGGGGGACAGCAAGAGACCCAGTACTTC
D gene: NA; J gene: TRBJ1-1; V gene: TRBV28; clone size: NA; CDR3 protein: CASSLVGERIEAFF; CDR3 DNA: TGTGCCAGCAGTTTAGTCGGAGAGCGAATTGAAGCTTTCTTT
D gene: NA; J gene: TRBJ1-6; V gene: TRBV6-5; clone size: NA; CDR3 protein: CASSRENNSPLHF; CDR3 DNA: TGTGCCAGCAGCCGGGAGAATAATTCACCCCTCCACTTT
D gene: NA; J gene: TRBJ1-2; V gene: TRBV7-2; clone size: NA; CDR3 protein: CASSLEMRTGGYTF; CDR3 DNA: TGTGCCAGCAGCTTAGAAATGAGGACGGGAGGCTACACCTTC
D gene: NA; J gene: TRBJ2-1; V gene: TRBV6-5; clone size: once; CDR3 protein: CASSYSVYNEQFF; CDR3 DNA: TGTGCCAGCAGTTACTCAGTCTACAATGAGCAGTTCTTC
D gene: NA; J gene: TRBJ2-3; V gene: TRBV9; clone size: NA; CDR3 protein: CASSTRTDTQYF; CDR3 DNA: TGTGCCAGCAGCACCCGCACAGATACGCAGTATTTT
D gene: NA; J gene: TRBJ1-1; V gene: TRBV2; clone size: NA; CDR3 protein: CASKFDMNTEAFF; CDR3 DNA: TGTGCCAGTAAATTTGACATGAACACTGAAGCTTTCTTT
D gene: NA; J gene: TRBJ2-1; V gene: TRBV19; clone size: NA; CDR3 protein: CASSIGGTPYSYNEQFF; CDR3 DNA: TGTGCCAGTAGTATAGGGGGGACACCCTACTCCTACAATGAGCAGTTCTTC
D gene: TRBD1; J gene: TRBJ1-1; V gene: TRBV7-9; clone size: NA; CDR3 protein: CASTSDRDSTEAFF; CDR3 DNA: TGTGCCAGCACCTCAGACAGGGATAGCACTGAAGCTTTCTTT
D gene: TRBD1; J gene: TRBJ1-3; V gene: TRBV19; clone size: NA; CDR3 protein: CASSTRYDRGLSGNTIYF; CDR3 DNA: TGTGCCAGTAGTACCCGGTACGACAGGGGACTCTCTGGAAACACCATATATTTT
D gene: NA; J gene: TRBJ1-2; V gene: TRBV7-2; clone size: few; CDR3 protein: CASSSGGNRYGYTF; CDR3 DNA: TGTGCCAGCAGCTCAGGAGGGAATCGCTATGGCTACACCTTC
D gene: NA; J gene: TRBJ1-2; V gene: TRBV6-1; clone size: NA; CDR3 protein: CASSESSGWKGGYTF; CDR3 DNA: TGTGCCAGCAGTGAAAGTTCGGGGTGGAAGGGTGGCTACACCTTC
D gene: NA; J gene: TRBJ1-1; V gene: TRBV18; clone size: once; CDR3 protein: CASSPKTGTNTEAFF; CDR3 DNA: TGTGCCAGCTCACCGAAAACAGGGACGAACACTGAAGCTTTCTTT
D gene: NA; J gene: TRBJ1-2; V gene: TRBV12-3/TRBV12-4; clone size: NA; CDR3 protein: CASSRQNIYGYTF; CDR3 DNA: TGTGCCAGCAGTCGACAGAATATCTATGGCTACACCTTC
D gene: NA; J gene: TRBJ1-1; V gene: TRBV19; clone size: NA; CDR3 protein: CASVLIGALSTEAFF; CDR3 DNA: TGTGCCTCAGTCTTAATCGGGGCCTTAAGCACTGAAGCTTTCTTT
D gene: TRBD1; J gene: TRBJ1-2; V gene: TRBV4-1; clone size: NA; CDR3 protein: CASSQVPQGAVDGYTF; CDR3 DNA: TGCGCCAGCAGCCAAGTACCCCAGGGGGCGGTCGATGGCTACACCTTC
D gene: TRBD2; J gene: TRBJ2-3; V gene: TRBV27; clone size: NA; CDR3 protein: CASSLYSGGAKDTQYF; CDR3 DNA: TGTGCCAGCAGTTTATATAGCGGGGGGGCCAAAGATACGCAGTATTTT
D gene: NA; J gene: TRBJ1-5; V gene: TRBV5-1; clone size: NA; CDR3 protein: CASSWNQGKRSNQPQHF; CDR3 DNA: TGCGCCAGCAGCTGGAATCAGGGGAAACGGAGCAATCAGCCCCAGCATTTT
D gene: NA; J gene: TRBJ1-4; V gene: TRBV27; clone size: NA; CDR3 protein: CASSLRGRTNEKLFF; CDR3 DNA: TGTGCCAGCAGTTTAAGGGGGAGAACTAATGAAAAACTGTTTTTT
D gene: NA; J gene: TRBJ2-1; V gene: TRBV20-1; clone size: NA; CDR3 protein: CSARYNEQFF; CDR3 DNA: TGCAGTGCTAGGTACAATGAGCAGTTCTTC
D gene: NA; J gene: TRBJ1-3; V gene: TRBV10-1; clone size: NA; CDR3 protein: CASSESGGSGNTIYF; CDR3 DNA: TGCGCCAGCAGTGAATCCGGAGGCTCTGGAAACACCATATATTTT
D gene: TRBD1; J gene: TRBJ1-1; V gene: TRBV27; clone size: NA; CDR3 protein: CASSSLATGGGTEAFF; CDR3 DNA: TGTGCCAGCAGTTCCCTGGCGACAGGGGGAGGAACTGAAGCTTTCTTT
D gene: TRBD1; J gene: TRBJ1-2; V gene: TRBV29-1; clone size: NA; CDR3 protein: CSVAQGDGYTF; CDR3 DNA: TGCAGCGTTGCTCAGGGGGATGGCTACACCTTC
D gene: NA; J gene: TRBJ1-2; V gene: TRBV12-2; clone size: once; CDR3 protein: CASRAPGGACYGYTF; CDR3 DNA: TGTGCAAGTCGCGCCCCAGGGGGCGCCTGCTATGGCTACACCTTC
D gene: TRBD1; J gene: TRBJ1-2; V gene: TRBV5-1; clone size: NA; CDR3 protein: CASSLAPEGGRGGYTF; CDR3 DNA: TGCGCCAGCAGCTTGGCCCCTGAAGGGGGCAGGGGTGGCTACACCTTC
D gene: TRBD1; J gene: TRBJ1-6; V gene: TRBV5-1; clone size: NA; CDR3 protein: CASSLARGTGDSPLHF; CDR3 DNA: TGCGCCAGCAGCCTGGCGAGGGGGACAGGTGATTCACCCCTCCACTTT
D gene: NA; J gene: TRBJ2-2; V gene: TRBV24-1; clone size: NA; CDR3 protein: CATSVSGWNTGELFF; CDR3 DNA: TGTGCCACCAGTGTATCGGGATGGAACACCGGGGAGCTGTTTTTT
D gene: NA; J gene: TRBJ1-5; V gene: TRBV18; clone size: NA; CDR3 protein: CASSPQGRNQPQHF; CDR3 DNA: TGTGCCAGCTCACCTCAGGGACGAAATCAGCCCCAGCATTTT
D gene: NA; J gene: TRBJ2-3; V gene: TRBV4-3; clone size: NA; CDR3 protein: CASSQDLGGGRGDTQYF; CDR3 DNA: TGCGCCAGCAGCCAAGATCTGGGCGGGGGCCGGGGAGATACGCAGTATTTT
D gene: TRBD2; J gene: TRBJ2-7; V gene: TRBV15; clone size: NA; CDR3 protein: CATSRAPTSGSYEQYF; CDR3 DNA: TGTGCCACCAGCAGAGCCCCTACTAGCGGCTCCTACGAGCAGTACTTC
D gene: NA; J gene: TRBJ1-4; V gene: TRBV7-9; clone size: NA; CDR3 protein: CASSLASMGEKLFF; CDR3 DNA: TGTGCCAGCAGCTTAGCGTCTATGGGGGAAAAACTGTTTTTT
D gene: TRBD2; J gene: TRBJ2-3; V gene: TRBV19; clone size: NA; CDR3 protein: CASSIQTSGPDTQYF; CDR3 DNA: TGTGCCAGTAGTATTCAGACTAGCGGTCCAGATACGCAGTATTTT
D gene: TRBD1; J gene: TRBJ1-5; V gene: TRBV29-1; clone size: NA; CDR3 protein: CSVGQGAGNQPQHF; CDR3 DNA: TGCAGCGTAGGACAGGGCGCGGGAAATCAGCCCCAGCATTTT
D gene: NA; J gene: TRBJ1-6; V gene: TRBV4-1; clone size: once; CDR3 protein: CASSREPTSTVRGSPLHF; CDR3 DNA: TGCGCCAGCAGCAGGGAACCGACGTCCACGGTAAGGGGTTCACCCCTCCACTTT
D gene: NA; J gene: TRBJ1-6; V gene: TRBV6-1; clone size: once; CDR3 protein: CASSVGLGGASYNSPLHF; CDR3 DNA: TGTGCCAGCAGTGTGGGGCTGGGGGGGGCCTCCTATAATTCACCCCTCCACTTT
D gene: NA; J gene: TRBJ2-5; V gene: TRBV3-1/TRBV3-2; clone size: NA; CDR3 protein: CASSQDRRGNQETQYF; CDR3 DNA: TGTGCCAGCAGCCAAGATAGGCGGGGAAACCAAGAGACCCAGTACTTC
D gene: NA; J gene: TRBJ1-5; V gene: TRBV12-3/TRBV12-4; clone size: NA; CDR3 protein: CASSPRGRGTQHF; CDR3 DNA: TGTGCCAGCAGTCCCCGGGGGCGCGGTACCCAGCATTTT
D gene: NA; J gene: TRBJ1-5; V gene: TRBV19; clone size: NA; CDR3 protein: CASRTSSGWGGPQHF; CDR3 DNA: TGTGCCAGTAGGACCTCGTCCGGATGGGGGGGGCCCCAGCATTTT
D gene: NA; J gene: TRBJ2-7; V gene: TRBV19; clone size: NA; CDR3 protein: CASSIAAESSYEQYF; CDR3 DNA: TGTGCCAGTAGTATTGCGGCAGAGAGCTCCTACGAGCAGTACTTC
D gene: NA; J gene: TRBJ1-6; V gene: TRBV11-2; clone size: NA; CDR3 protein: CASSPGRVNSPLHF; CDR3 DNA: TGTGCCAGCAGCCCCGGACGAGTTAATTCACCCCTCCACTTT
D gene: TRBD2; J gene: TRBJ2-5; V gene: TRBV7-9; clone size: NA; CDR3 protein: CASSLGLALETQYF; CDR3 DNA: TGTGCCAGCAGCTTAGGACTAGCGCTGGAGACCCAGTACTTC
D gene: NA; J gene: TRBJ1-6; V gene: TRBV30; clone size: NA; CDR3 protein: CAWSAVQKNSPLHF; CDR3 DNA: TGTGCCTGGAGTGCGGTGCAGAAAAATTCACCCCTCCACTTT